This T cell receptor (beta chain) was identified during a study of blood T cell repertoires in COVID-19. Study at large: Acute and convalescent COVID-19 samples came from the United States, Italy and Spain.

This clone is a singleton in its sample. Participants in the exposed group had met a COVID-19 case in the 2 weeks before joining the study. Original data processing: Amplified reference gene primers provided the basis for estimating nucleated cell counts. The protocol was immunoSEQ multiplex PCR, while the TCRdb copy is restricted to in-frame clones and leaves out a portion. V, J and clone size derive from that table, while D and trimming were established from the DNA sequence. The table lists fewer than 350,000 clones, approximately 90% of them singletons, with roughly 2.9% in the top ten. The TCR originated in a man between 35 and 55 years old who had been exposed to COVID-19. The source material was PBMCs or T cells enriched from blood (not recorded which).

The CDR3 sequence: CATDPLPGQGGGTEAFF. The CDR3 DNA reads as TGTGCCACCGACCCCTTACCGGGACAGGGGGGTGGCACTGAAGCTTTCTTT. The chain combines TRBV18 with TRBJ1-1; 11 nucleotides agree with TRBD1. The CDR3 spans 17 residues. Germline-derived CDR1 and CDR2 are KGHSH and LQKENI. J lost 4 bases, V lost 10 bases, and 17 bases had no gene match.